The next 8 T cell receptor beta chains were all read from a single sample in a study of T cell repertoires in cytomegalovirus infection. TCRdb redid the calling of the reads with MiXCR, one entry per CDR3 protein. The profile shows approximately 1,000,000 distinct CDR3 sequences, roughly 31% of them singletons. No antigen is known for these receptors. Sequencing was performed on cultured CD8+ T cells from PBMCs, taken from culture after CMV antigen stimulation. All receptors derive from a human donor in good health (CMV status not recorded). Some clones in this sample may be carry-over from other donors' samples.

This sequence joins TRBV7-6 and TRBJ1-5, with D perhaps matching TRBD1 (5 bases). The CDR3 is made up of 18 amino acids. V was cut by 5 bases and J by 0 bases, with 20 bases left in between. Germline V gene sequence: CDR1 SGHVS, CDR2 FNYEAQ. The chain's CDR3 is CASSPGVGRGYSNQPQHF. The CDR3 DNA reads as TGTGCCAGCAGCCCGGGCGTGGGACGGGGGTATAGCAATCAGCCCCAGCATTTT.

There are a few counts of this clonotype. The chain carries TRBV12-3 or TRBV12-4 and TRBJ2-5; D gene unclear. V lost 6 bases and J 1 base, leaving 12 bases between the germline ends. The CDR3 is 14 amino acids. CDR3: CASRSLGTQETQYF. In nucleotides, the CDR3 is TGTGCCAGCAGATCCCTAGGTACCCAAGAGACCCAGTACTTC.

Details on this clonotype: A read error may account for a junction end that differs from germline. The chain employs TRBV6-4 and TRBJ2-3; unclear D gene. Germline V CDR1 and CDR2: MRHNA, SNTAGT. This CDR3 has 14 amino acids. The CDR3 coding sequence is TGTGTCAGCGTCAAGAAGGATAGCACAGATACGCAGTATTTT. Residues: CVSVKKDSTDTQYF.

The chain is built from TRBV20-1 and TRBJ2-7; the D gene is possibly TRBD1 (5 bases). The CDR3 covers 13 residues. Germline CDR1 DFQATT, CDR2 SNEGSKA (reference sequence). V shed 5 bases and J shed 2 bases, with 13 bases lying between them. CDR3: CSAGLGAPYEQYV. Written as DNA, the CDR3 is TGCAGTGCTGGATTAGGGGCCCCCTACGAGCAGTACGTC.

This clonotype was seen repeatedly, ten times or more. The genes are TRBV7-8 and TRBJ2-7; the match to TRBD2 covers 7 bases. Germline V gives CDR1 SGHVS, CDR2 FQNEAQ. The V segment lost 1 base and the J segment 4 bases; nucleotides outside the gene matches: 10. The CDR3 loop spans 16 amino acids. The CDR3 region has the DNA TGTGCCAGCAGCTTAGGGGCTCCGGGCGGGGGTTACGAGCAGTACGTC. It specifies CASSLGAPGGGYEQYV.

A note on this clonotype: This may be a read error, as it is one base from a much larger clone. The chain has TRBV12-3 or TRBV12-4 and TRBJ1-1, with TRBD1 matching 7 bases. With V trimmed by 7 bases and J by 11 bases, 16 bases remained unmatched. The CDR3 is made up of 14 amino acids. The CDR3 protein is CASTARGTRGYAFF. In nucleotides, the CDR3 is TGTGCCAGCACTGCCAGGGGGACAAGGGGCTACGCTTTCTTT.

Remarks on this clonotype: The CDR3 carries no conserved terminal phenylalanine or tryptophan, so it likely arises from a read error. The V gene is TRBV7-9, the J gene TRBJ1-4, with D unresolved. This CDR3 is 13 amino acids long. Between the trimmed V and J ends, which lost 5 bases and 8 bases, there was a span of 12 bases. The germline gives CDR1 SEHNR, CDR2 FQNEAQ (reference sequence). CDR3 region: CASSPPGREKLFL. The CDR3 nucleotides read TGTGCCAGCAGCCCACCGGGGAGGGAAAAACTGTTTTTA.

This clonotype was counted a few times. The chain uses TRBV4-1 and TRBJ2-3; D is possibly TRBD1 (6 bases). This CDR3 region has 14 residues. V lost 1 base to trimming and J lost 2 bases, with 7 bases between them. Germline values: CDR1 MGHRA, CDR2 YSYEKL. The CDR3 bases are TGCGCCAGCAGCCAAGGACAGGCCACAGATACGCAGTATTTT. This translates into CASSQGQATDTQYF.